This T cell receptor beta chain was found in a study of tumor-infiltrating lymphocytes in primary liver carcinoma. Overall study context: Tumors, staged T1-T3 N0M0, spanned roughly 4.2 to 11 cm. Notes on the study in general: The top-250-clone fraction was significantly higher in tumors than in blood (p = 0.039).

Starting material of 500 to 600 ng total RNA yielded TCR beta cDNA via a constant-region primer. Employing slightly modified ARM-PCR, three nested multiplex PCR rounds were run, and these gave rise to the TCR beta libraries. The study ran its first two PCR rounds for roughly 11 cycles each, using TRBV1-TRBV30 forward primers and a C-beta reverse primer. A single record per CDR3 protein comes from TCRdb applying MiXCR to the multiplex PCR reads. The sample holds fewer than 25,000 distinct CDR3 sequences, around 72% seen once. This CDR3 region has 15 residues. Germline values: CDR1 SGHRS, CDR2 YFSETQ. Concerning this clonotype itself: Antigen unknown. Sequence at one end of the junction differs from germline and may be a read error.

From unsorted bulk tissue weighing 20-30 mg, DNA and RNA were co-extracted. V gene TRBV5-1 combines with J gene TRBJ2-1; D is unresolved. The sample taken for sequencing was liver tumor tissue from sampling region 1. Subset given: tumor region T1, superior pole. The receptor comes from a man aged 40-50 years with primary liver carcinoma and hepatitis B virus infection. The CDR3 region has the DNA TGCGCCAGCAACTTGGTTGGTGAGCCCTACAATGAGCAGTTCTTC. Residues: CASNLVGEPYNEQFF.